This TCR beta chain was retrieved from a study of blood T cell repertoires in COVID-19. About the research overall: Both acute and convalescent COVID-19 samples were obtained from the United States, Italy and Spain. In each case, the material was cDNA or gDNA derived from T cells, B-cell-depleted T cells, or PBMCs.

The assay was immunoSEQ multiplex PCR, and TCRdb's table has in-frame clones only and misses some. The sample consists of about 85,000 clones, around 90% of them appearing once. Trimming shortened V by 3 bases and J by 8 bases, and 17 bases separated the two germline ends. Germline V lookup: CDR1 SGHAT, CDR2 FQNNGV. This CDR3 contains 16 residues. The rearrangement links TRBV11-2 to TRBJ1-6, with D unclear. The sequence was obtained from a man aged 55 to 69 with acute or convalescent COVID-19. Sequencing was performed on peripheral blood. This CDR3 is CASSLETTRADSPLHF. CDR3 bases: TGTGCCAGCAGCTTGGAGACCACCCGAGCGGATTCACCCCTCCACTTT. Full variable domain (missing parts from reference TRBV11-2 and TRBJ1-6): EAGVAQSPRYKIIEKRQSVAFWCNPISGHATLYWYQQILGQGPKLLIQFQNNGVVDDSQLPKDRFSAERLKGVDSTLKIQPAKLEDSAVYLCASSLETTRADSPLHFGNGTRLTVT.